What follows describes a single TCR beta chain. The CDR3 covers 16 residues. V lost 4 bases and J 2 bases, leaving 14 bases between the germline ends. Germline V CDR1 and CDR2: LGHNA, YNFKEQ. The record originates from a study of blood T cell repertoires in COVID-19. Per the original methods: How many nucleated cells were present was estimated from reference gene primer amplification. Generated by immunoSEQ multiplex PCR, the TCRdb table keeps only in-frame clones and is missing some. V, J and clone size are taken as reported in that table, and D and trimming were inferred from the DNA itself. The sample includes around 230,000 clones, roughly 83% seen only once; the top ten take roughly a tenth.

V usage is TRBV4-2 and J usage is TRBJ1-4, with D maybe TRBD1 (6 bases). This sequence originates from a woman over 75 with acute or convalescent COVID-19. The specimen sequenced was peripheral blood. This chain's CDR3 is CASSRQGSGTNEKLFF. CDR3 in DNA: TGTGCCAGCAGCCGGCAGGGGTCCGGGACTAATGAAAAACTGTTTTTT.